A selection of T cell receptor beta chains follows, all from one sample in a study of T cell responses to AZD1222 COVID-19 vaccine. Repertoires were generated with immunoSEQ multiplex PCR, while TCRdb's copy carries only in-frame clones and drops some. The table shows 250,000 to 300,000 clones, with 90% to 95% occurring only once. This specimen consisted of peripheral blood, obtained 28 days after the second AZD1222 dose. The receptors originated from an adult who received the AZD1222 COVID-19 vaccine. The CDR3 runs from the conserved cysteine through the conserved F or W. D genes are given only for firm matches. For some rows the clone size is stated as once, few or many, or as a class when expanded; others skip it.

TRBJ1-4,-,12,-,TRBV7-9,TGTGCCAGCAGCTTAGCGGGACAAAAACTGTTTTTT,CASSLAGQKLFF
TRBJ2-5,-,15,-,TRBV7-3,TGTGCCAGCAGCCCGATGGCCATGGGACGGGAGACCCAGTACTTC,CASSPMAMGRETQYF
TRBJ2-1,-,12,-,TRBV2,TGTGCCAGCAGGCAGGTAGGGTATGAGCAGTTCTTC,CASRQVGYEQFF
TRBJ1-5,-,14,-,TRBV19,TGTGCCAGTGACCGGGGGCAGATGAATCAGCCCCAGCATTTT,CASDRGQMNQPQHF
TRBJ2-3,-,14,-,TRBV5-6,TGTGCCAGCATCGGGCGGGGGCGGCGAGATACGCAGTATTTT,CASIGRGRRDTQYF
TRBJ1-5,-,12,-,TRBV19,TGTGCCAGTGGCATTCGCAATCAGCCCCAGCATTTT,CASGIRNQPQHF
TRBJ2-6,-,16,-,TRBV5-8,TGTGCCAGCAGCTTGGATATTGGGGCTGGGGCCAACGTCCTGACTTTC,CASSLDIGAGANVLTF
TRBJ2-5,once,14,-,TRBV25-1,TGTGCCATCACAGTTCCAGGGGCCCAAGAGACCCAGTACTTC,CAITVPGAQETQYF
TRBJ2-7,-,14,TRBD1,TRBV5-1,TGCGCCAGCAGCTTGTGGACAGGGATATACGAGCAGTACTTC,CASSLWTGIYEQYF
TRBJ2-3,-,18,-,TRBV24-1,TGTGCCACCAGTGATCTGGGGGTTTCCGGGACTAGCACAGATACGCAGTATTTT,CATSDLGVSGTSTDTQYF
TRBJ2-1,-,15,-,TRBV6-5,TGTGCCAGCAGTTACTCGGCGCGCTCCTACAATGAGCAGTTCTTC,CASSYSARSYNEQFF
TRBJ1-1,-,14,TRBD1,TRBV7-2,TGTGCCAGCAGCCACCGACAGGGGGCGACTGAAGCTTTCTTT,CASSHRQGATEAFF
TRBJ1-2,-,14,TRBD1,TRBV25-1,TGTGCCAGCAGTGAAAGGGGGACAGGGGATGGCTACACCTTC,CASSERGTGDGYTF
TRBJ2-1,-,13,-,TRBV5-1,TGCGCCAGCAGCTTTGGGACCTACAATGAGCAGTTCTTC,CASSFGTYNEQFF
TRBJ2-1,-,19,-,TRBV19,TGTGCCAGTAGCCGCGGACATCTAAATACGGGGGGCCTGTACAATGAGCAGTTCTTC,CASSRGHLNTGGLYNEQFF
TRBJ2-1,-,14,-,TRBV7-3,TGTGCCAGCAGCTTAACGACAGGGAGGTCTGAGCAGTTCTTC,CASSLTTGRSEQFF
TRBJ2-1,-,13,-,TRBV12-3/TRBV12-4,TGTGCCAGCAGTTTGCGGGGCCTTGATGAGCAGTTCTTC,CASSLRGLDEQFF
TRBJ2-5,-,15,-,TRBV30,TGTGCCTGGAGGCTCCCTTTGGAGCACCAAGAGACCCAGTACTTC,CAWRLPLEHQETQYF
TRBJ1-1,-,9,-,TRBV11-3,TGTGCCAGCCGCAAAGAAGCTTTCTTT,CASRKEAFF
TRBJ1-1,-,12,-,TRBV29-1,TGCAGCGTTGAGAAGGGGAGGGCTGAAGCTTTCTTT,CSVEKGRAEAFF
TRBJ1-5,once,16,-,TRBV7-2,TGTGCCAGCAGCTCGTCAGGGCTCGAACCTTATCAGCCCCAGCATTTT,CASSSSGLEPYQPQHF
TRBJ2-2,-,13,-,TRBV3-1/TRBV3-2,TGTGCCAGCAGCCAAGTCCAAACCGGGGAGCTGTTTTTT,CASSQVQTGELFF
TRBJ1-2,once,17,-,TRBV3-1/TRBV3-2,TGTGCCAGCAGCCAAGATCACCCTTGGGGGGGCCGGGGAGGCTACACCTTC,CASSQDHPWGGRGGYTF
TRBJ2-1,-,17,TRBD2,TRBV7-8,TGTGCCAGCACCCTTAGAGTAAGAGGACTAGAAGACAATGAGCAGTTCTTC,CASTLRVRGLEDNEQFF
TRBJ1-2,-,15,-,TRBV5-6,TGTGCCAGCAGCGTGCGGGACATCCCCCTCTATGGCTACACCTTC,CASSVRDIPLYGYTF
TRBJ2-7,once,14,TRBD2,TRBV27,TGTGCCACCCAGGGAGCGGGGGCACCCTACGAGCAGTACTTC,CATQGAGAPYEQYF
TRBJ1-5,-,12,-,TRBV10-3,TGTGCCATCAAGGGAACAAATCAGCCCCAGCATTTT,CAIKGTNQPQHF
TRBJ1-6,-,15,-,TRBV14,TGTGCCAGCAGCTATCGGAGAGGGAGCAATTCACCCCTCCACTTT,CASSYRRGSNSPLHF
TRBJ2-1,-,13,-,TRBV5-6,TGTGCCAGCAGCTTATGGGGGGCTCGGGAGCAGTTCTTC,CASSLWGAREQFF
TRBJ1-1,-,15,TRBD1,TRBV4-1,TGCGCCAGCAGCCTATTGGGACAGGAGAACACTGAAGCTTTCTTT,CASSLLGQENTEAFF
TRBJ2-3,-,16,TRBD2,TRBV9,TGTGCCAGCAGCCTCGGACTAGCCCATGGCACAGATACGCAGTATTTT,CASSLGLAHGTDTQYF
TRBJ1-2,-,14,-,TRBV28,TGTGCCAGCAGGGACCAGGGGAGGAGGTATGGCTACACCTTC,CASRDQGRRYGYTF
TRBJ1-2,-,13,-,TRBV7-9,TGTGCCAGCAGTCTCGAGGGTAACTATGGCTACACCTTC,CASSLEGNYGYTF
TRBJ1-2,-,16,-,TRBV14,TGTGCCAGCAGCCAAGGAGGATGGGGTTCCAACTATGGCTACACCTTC,CASSQGGWGSNYGYTF
TRBJ2-3,-,15,-,TRBV6-1,TGTGCCAGCAGTGGAGCTGGGTGGGGCACAGATACGCAGTATTTT,CASSGAGWGTDTQYF